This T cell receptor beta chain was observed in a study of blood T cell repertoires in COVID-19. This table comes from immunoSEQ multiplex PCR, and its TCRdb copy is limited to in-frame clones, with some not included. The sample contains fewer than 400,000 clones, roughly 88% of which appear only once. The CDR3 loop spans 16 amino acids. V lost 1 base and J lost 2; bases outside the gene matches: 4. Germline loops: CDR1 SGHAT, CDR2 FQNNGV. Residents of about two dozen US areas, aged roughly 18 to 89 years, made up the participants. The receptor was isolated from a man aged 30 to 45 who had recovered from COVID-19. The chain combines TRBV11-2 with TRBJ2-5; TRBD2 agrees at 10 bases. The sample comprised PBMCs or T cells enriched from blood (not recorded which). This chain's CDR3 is CASSLGVTSGQETQYF. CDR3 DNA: TGTGCCAGCAGCTTAGGGGTGACTAGCGGGCAAGAGACCCAGTACTTC.